Shown below are 4 T cell receptor beta chains from a single sample sequenced in a study of T cell responses to AZD1222 COVID-19 vaccine (dated by TCRdb to the early 2020s). The library relied on the immunoSEQ multiplex PCR assay. The table comes from immuneACCESS by way of TCRdb, which keeps in-frame sequences with V and J called. Part of the clones is missing from these tables; in studies checked, under half for an unresolved V gene and the rest for unknown reasons. The table for this sample lists approximately 120,000 clones; around 84% of them were counted only once. The ten biggest clones cover approximately 26% of the sample. The time point label, read with the paper, signifies: about 28 days (+/-7) after the second vaccine dose. The sample here was peripheral blood, taken 28 days after the second AZD1222 dose. These receptors were taken from an adult who received the AZD1222 COVID-19 vaccine.

CDR3 DNA: TGCAGCGTCCCAGTCCGCATGGGGAGCTACGAGCAGTACTTC. It yields the protein CSVPVRMGSYEQYF. This chain links TRBV29-1 with TRBJ2-7, with D perhaps matching TRBD2 (5 bases). Germline CDR1 reads SQVTM; CDR2 reads ANQGSEA. The CDR3 loop spans 14 amino acids. The ends were cut back, 6 bases at V and 3 bases at J, with 18 bases in the middle.

V is TRBV5-1 and J is TRBJ2-7; TRBD1 matches at 9 bases. The CDR3 is 15 residues long. The germline CDR1 and CDR2 sequences are SGHRS and YFSETQ. Trimming at V came to 6 bases and at J to 6 bases, leaving 13 bases not matched to a gene. The CDR3 DNA sequence: TGCGCCAGCACCCCCAGGGGGGACAGGGTGTCCGAGCAGTACTTC. It translates to CASTPRGDRVSEQYF.

This chain links TRBV6-1 with TRBJ1-1, with 9 nucleotides matching TRBD1. V lost 0 bases, J lost 4 bases, and 3 bases stayed unmatched. Germline CDR1 reads MNHNS; CDR2 reads SASEGT. This CDR3 region has 15 residues. This chain's CDR3 is CASSEAGQGFTEAFF. The CDR3 region has the DNA TGTGCCAGCAGTGAAGCGGGACAGGGTTTCACTGAAGCTTTCTTT.

The chain joins TRBV7-9 to TRBJ1-1; D remains unclear. V lost 1 base to trimming and J lost 0 bases, with 3 bases between them. Germline assignment: CDR1 SEHNR and CDR2 FQNEAQ (reference sequence). This CDR3 spans 13 amino acids. The DNA for the CDR3 is TGTGCCAGCAGCTTAGTAATGAACACTGAAGCTTTCTTT. It is translated as CASSLVMNTEAFF.